This TCR beta chain came from a study of OX40 agonist ivuxolimab in advanced cancers. General observations from the study: Averaging showed that CD8+ T cells had more expanded clones than CD4+ did. What antigens the expanded peripheral T cells recognized was never established.

Samples of blood were obtained at baseline, on cycle 4 day 1, and on cycle 7 day 1. To note about this clone: Its antigen remains unknown.

The V gene lost 5 bases and the J gene lost 7 bases, with 9 bases spanning the gap. CDR1 is LNHDA, CDR2 SQIVND, per germline (reference sequence). CDR3 size: 13 residues. The protocol was immunoSEQ multiplex PCR, while the TCRdb copy is restricted to in-frame clones and leaves out a portion. The sample holds 45,000 or so clones, approximately 91% seen once. The receptor was isolated from an adult with an advanced solid tumor such as melanoma, head and neck, liver or kidney cancer. V usage is TRBV19 and J usage is TRBJ1-6, with no clear D. The sequences come from CD4+ or CD8+ T cells sorted from blood, collected in a trial of the OX40 agonist ivuxolimab. The CDR3 spells CASSPLKNSPLHF. CDR3 nucleotides: TGTGCCAGTAGTCCTTTGAAAAATTCACCCCTCCACTTT.